This TCR beta chain was identified during a study of blood T cell repertoires in COVID-19. Study-level background: Material from acute and convalescent COVID-19 was sourced from the United States, Italy and Spain. T cells, B-cell-depleted T cells, or PBMCs supplied cDNA or gDNA.

This clone has a single count. Per the authors' pipeline: Estimation of nucleated cell counts relied on the amplification of reference gene primers. The protocol was immunoSEQ multiplex PCR, while the TCRdb copy is restricted to in-frame clones and leaves out a portion. V, J and clone size reflect that table, while D and trimming were determined from the DNA. The sample yields about 210,000 clones, over 75% seen once. The clonotype was recovered from a human donor in a cohort sampled during active COVID-19. The sequenced sample was peripheral blood.

CDR3 DNA sequence: TGTGCCAGCGCGGACAGCCTCATTCTATACGAGCAGTACTTC. Amino acid sequence: CASADSLILYEQYF. The V call is TRBV6-5, the J call TRBJ2-7; a weak D match, TRBD1 (6 bases). CDR1 MNHEY and CDR2 SVGAGI come from the germline V gene. The V end was cut by 8 bases, the J end by 4 bases, with 18 bases between. The CDR3 contains 14 residues.